This T cell receptor beta chain was sequenced during a study of long-term antiretroviral therapy in people with HIV. With respect to this clone: As yet, its antigen is unknown.

None of the participants with HIV were treated outside the United States. Study-level points and caveats: Increased diversity was seen after ART, yet it remained lower than in transplant donor controls. HIV repertoires spanned narrower CDR3 length ranges than controls.

The CDR3 is made up of 18 amino acids. This was the immunoSEQ v3.0 assay at survey level. The assay was immunoSEQ multiplex PCR, and TCRdb's table has in-frame clones only and misses some. Among more than 15,000 clones listed, around three quarters were seen once. The receptor's source is a woman younger than 45 with HIV. The sequencing here drew on unsorted PBMCs, taken 2.9 years after starting antiretroviral therapy. V gene TRBV1 combines with J gene TRBJ1-6. TRBV1 constitutes a pseudogene. The CDR3 DNA sequence: TGCACCAGCAGCCCCTGGGCTGGGGACCTGACCTATAATTCACCCCTCCACTTT. The encoded protein is CTSSPWAGDLTYNSPLHF.